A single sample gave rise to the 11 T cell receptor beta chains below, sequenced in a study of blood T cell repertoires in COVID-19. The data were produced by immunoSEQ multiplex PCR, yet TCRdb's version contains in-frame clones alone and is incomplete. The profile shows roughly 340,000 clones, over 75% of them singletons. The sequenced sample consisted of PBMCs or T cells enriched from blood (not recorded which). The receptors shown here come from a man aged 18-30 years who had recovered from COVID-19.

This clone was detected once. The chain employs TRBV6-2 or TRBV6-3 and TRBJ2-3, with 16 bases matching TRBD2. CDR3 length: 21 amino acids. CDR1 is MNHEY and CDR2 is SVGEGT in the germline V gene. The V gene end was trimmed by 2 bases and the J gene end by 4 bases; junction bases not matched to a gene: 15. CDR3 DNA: TGTGCCAGCAGTTACCCCTGGGGACTAGCGGGAGGGCCGAGTAGCCCAGATACGCAGTATTTT. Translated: CASSYPWGLAGGPSSPDTQYF.

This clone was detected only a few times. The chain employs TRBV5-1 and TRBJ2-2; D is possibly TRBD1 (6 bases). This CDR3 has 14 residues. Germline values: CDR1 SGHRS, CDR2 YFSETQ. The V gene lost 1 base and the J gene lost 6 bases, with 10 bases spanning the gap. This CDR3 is CASSLLGQPGELFF. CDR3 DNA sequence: TGCGCCAGCAGCTTGTTAGGACAGCCCGGGGAGCTGTTTTTT.

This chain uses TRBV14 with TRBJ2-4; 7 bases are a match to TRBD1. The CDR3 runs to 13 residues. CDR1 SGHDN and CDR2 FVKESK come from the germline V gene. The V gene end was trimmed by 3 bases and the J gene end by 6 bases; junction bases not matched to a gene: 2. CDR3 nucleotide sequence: TGTGCCAGCAGCCAGAACAGGGGAAACATTCAGTACTTC. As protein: CASSQNRGNIQYF.

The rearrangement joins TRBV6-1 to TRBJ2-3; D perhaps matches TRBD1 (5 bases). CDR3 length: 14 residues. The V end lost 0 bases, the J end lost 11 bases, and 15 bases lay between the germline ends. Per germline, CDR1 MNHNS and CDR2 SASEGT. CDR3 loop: CASSEAPFIGQQYF. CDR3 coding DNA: TGTGCCAGCAGTGAAGCCCCTTTTATTGGACAGCAGTATTTT.

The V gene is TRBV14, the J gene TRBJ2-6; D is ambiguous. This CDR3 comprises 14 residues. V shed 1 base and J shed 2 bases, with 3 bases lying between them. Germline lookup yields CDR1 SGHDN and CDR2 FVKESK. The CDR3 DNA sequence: TGTGCCAGCAGCCAAGGGCCTGGGGCCAACGTCCTGACTTTC. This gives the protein CASSQGPGANVLTF.

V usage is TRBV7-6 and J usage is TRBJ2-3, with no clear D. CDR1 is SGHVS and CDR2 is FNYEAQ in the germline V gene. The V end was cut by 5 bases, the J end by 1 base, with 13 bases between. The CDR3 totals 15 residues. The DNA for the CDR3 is TGTGCCAGCAGCCTAGAGCTATCCCGCACAGATACGCAGTATTTT. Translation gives CASSLELSRTDTQYF.

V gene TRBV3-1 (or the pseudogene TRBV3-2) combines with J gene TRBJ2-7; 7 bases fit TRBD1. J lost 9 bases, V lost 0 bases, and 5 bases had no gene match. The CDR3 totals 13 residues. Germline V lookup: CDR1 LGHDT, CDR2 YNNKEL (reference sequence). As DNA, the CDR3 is TGTGCCAGCAGCCAAGACTCAGGGGGATCGCAGTACTTC. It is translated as CASSQDSGGSQYF.

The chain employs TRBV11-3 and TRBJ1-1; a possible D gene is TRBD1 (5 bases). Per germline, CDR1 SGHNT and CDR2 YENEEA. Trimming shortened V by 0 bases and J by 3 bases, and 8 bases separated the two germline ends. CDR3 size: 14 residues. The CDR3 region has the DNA TGTGCCAGCAGCTTAGATGGCAGGGACACTGAAGCTTTCTTT. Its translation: CASSLDGRDTEAFF.

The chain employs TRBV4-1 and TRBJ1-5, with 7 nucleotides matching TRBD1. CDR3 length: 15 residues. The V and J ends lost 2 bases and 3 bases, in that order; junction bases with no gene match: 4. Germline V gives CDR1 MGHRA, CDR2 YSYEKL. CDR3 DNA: TGCGCCAGCAGCCAACCCGACAGGGACAATCAGCCCCAGCATTTT. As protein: CASSQPDRDNQPQHF.

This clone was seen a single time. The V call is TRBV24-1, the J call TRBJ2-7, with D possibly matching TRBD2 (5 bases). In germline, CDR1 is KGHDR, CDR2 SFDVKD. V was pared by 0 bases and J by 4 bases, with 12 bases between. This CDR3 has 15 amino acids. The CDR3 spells CATSDLNGIPYEQYF. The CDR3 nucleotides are TGTGCCACCAGTGATTTGAACGGGATTCCGTACGAGCAGTACTTC.

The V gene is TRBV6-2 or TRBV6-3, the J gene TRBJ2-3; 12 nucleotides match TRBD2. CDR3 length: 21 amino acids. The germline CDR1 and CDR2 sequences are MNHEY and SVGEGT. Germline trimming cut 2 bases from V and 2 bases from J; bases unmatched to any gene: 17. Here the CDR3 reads CASSYLLLAGGPHPNTDTQYF. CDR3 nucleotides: TGTGCCAGCAGTTACCTTCTCCTAGCGGGAGGGCCTCATCCGAACACAGATACGCAGTATTTT.